The 20 T cell receptor beta chains below come from one sample, sequenced in a study of blood T cell repertoires in COVID-19. Repertoires were generated with immunoSEQ multiplex PCR, while TCRdb's copy carries only in-frame clones and drops some. The data hold approximately 67,000 clones, with over 80% observed a single time. Sequencing input: peripheral blood. The receptors originated from a man aged 45 to 65 with active COVID-19.

This clone was counted only a few times. This rearrangement joins TRBV19 to TRBJ1-6; TRBD1 might be the D (6 bases). The length of the CDR3 is 22 residues. The V gene lost 4 bases and the J gene lost 8 bases, with 36 bases spanning the gap. Germline assignment: CDR1 LNHDA and CDR2 SQIVND (reference sequence). The DNA of the CDR3 is TGTGCCAGTAGTACTCGGGGTTGGTCAGGGGCCGCGGCCCTACCTCGGGATTCACCCCTCCACTTT. This sequence encodes CASSTRGWSGAAALPRDSPLHF.

The V gene is TRBV19, the J gene TRBJ2-7; perhaps TRBD1 as D (6 bases). Germline lookup yields CDR1 LNHDA and CDR2 SQIVND (reference sequence). The CDR3 loop spans 12 amino acids. V gave up 5 bases and J gave up 6 bases, with 11 bases separating them. The CDR3 DNA is TGTGCCAGTAGTCAGGGGATCGCCGAGCAGTACTTC. This translates into CASSQGIAEQYF.

J is TRBJ1-6 and V is TRBV28; 7 bases match TRBD1. Germline lookup yields CDR1 MDHEN and CDR2 SYDVKM. There are 14 residues in the CDR3. The V and J ends lost 6 bases and 8 bases, in that order; junction bases with no gene match: 7. The CDR3 sequence is CASSRSQGYSPLHF. The CDR3 region has the DNA TGTGCCAGCAGCCGGTCACAGGGGTATTCACCCCTCCACTTT.

The count of this clone is one. V is TRBV7-8 and J is TRBJ1-3, with TRBD1 identical over 8 bases. V dropped 0 bases and J dropped 4; count of bases not matched to a gene: 11. CDR1 and CDR2 from the germline V gene are SGHVS and FQNEAQ. This CDR3 is 18 amino acids long. Here the CDR3 reads CASSLAQETGAMGNTIYF. CDR3 bases: TGTGCCAGCAGCTTAGCCCAGGAGACAGGGGCCATGGGAAACACCATATATTTT.

The rearrangement joins TRBV29-1 to TRBJ1-2, with 7 bases matching TRBD1. The CDR3 totals 11 residues. The trim removed 4 bases at V and 10 bases at J, leaving 6 bases unmatched. CDR1 is SQVTM and CDR2 is ANQGSEA in the germline V gene. CDR3 DNA: TGCAGCGTTGCCCAGGGGGGAGACTACACCTTC. Translation: CSVAQGGDYTF.

The V and J genes are TRBV4-1 and TRBJ2-5, with 10 positions matching TRBD1. The V and J ends lost 4 bases and 3 bases, in that order; junction bases with no gene match: 8. The CDR3 loop spans 16 amino acids. CDR1 is MGHRA, CDR2 YSYEKL, per germline. The CDR3 nucleotides are TGCGCCAGCAGCCTAAGCCCCGGGACAGGGGAAGAGACCCAGTACTTC. It translates to CASSLSPGTGEETQYF.

This chain uses TRBV19 with TRBJ2-2, with 8 positions matching TRBD1. Germline assignment: CDR1 LNHDA and CDR2 SQIVND (reference sequence). Unmatched junction bases numbered 11, after V lost 7 bases and J lost 1 base. This CDR3 has 17 residues. For the CDR3, the DNA is TGTGCCAGTATCCCCCGACAGGGGCGCGGGAACACCGGGGAGCTGTTTTTT. Translation: CASIPRQGRGNTGELFF.

The rearrangement uses TRBV11-2 and TRBJ2-5, with 8 bases identical to TRBD1. V was pared by 3 bases and J by 3 bases, with 6 bases of the junction left unmatched. CDR3 size: 15 residues. Germline V lookup: CDR1 SGHAT, CDR2 FQNNGV. Here the CDR3 reads CASSFYLTGEETQYF. The CDR3 DNA reads TGTGCCAGCAGCTTTTATTTGACAGGGGAAGAGACCCAGTACTTC.

V and J are TRBV5-1 and TRBJ1-2; a possible D gene is TRBD1 (5 bases). Per the germline V gene, CDR1 is SGHRS and CDR2 is YFSETQ. This CDR3 is built from 13 residues. V lost 3 bases and J 8 bases, leaving 14 bases between the germline ends. This CDR3 reads CASSSTEPSGYTF. The CDR3 DNA sequence: TGCGCCAGCAGCTCGACAGAGCCCAGCGGCTACACCTTC.

This sequence joins TRBV7-2 and TRBJ2-5; 8 bases are a match to TRBD2. V trimming: 5 bases; J trimming: 1 base; junction bases outside the gene matches: 9. Germline loops: CDR1 SGHTA, CDR2 FQGNSA. This CDR3 has 16 amino acids. CDR3 nucleotides: TGTGCCAGCAGCCCGGGGACTAGATCCCCCCAAGAGACCCAGTACTTC. This sequence encodes CASSPGTRSPQETQYF.

The chain is built from TRBV19 and TRBJ1-1, with D perhaps TRBD1 (6 bases). CDR1 and CDR2 (germline): LNHDA, SQIVND (reference sequence). The CDR3 contains 17 residues. V was clipped by 5 bases and J by 1 base, with 20 bases between them. CDR3 DNA: TGTGCCAGTAGTTTGGACAGATTTCAGTCAAGGAACACTGAAGCTTTCTTT. This encodes CASSLDRFQSRNTEAFF.

V is TRBV5-1 and J is TRBJ1-6; 7 positions agree with TRBD1. Germline trimming cut 0 bases from V and 5 bases from J; bases unmatched to any gene: 2. CDR1 is SGHRS and CDR2 is YFSETQ in the germline V gene. This CDR3 is 15 amino acids long. CDR3 sequence (DNA): TGCGCCAGCAGCTTGGCCACAGGGGATAATTCACCCCTCCACTTT. Its translation is CASSLATGDNSPLHF. Full variable domain (rest looked up from reference TRBV5-1 and TRBJ1-6): KAGVTQTPRYLIKTRGQQVTLSCSPISGHRSVSWYQQTPGQGLQFLFEYFSETQRNKGNFPGRFSGRQFSNSRSEMNVSTLELGDSALYLCASSLATGDNSPLHFGNGTRLTVT.

The J gene is TRBJ2-5, the V gene TRBV19; D not certain. V lost 4 bases, J lost 1 base, and 7 bases lay in between. Germline CDR1 LNHDA, CDR2 SQIVND (reference sequence). This CDR3 comprises 13 residues. CDR3 protein: CASSRVLQETQYF. The CDR3 DNA sequence: TGTGCCAGTAGTAGAGTCCTCCAAGAGACCCAGTACTTC.

The chain employs TRBV7-2 and TRBJ1-1, with 8 bases that match TRBD1. J lost 5 bases, V lost 5 bases, and 7 bases had no gene match. Per the germline V gene, CDR1 is SGHTA and CDR2 is FQGNSA. The CDR3 sequence is 14 residues long. The CDR3 here is CASSPQGAGTEAFF. In DNA, the CDR3 is TGTGCCAGCAGCCCGCAGGGGGCGGGGACTGAAGCTTTCTTT.

The gene calls are TRBV28 and TRBJ1-1; 7 bases fit TRBD1. CDR3 length equals 16 residues. The V and J ends lost 1 base and 0 bases, in that order; junction bases with no gene match: 5. In germline, CDR1 is MDHEN, CDR2 SYDVKM. CDR3 coding DNA: TGTGCCAGCAGTTTATTTCCAGGGGGAATGAACACTGAAGCTTTCTTT. It specifies CASSLFPGGMNTEAFF.

This chain links TRBV7-4 with TRBJ2-5, with D possibly being TRBD2 (5 bases). The CDR3 contains 16 residues. V was trimmed by 1 base and J by 1 base, leaving 13 bases between them. Germline-derived CDR1 and CDR2 are SGHVT and SQSDAQ. The CDR3 DNA sequence: TGTGCCAGCAGCTTAGAAGCGGAGATGCCCCAAGAGACCCAGTACTTC. It translates to CASSLEAEMPQETQYF.

V and J are TRBV6-2 or TRBV6-3 and TRBJ1-5; D remains ambiguous. V lost 6 bases and J lost 5, with 14 bases in between. The CDR3 is made up of 14 amino acids. Germline lookup yields CDR1 MNHEY and CDR2 SVGEGT. In DNA, the CDR3 is TGTGCCAGCAGCCCCCTAGGTCACGATCAGCCCCAGCATTTT. Protein product: CASSPLGHDQPQHF.

This chain links TRBV5-4 with TRBJ2-3; 9 positions agree with TRBD2. Germline V CDR1 and CDR2: SGHNT, YYREEE (reference sequence). The CDR3 is 14 residues long. The J segment lost 5 bases and the V segment lost 4 bases, leaving 5 bases of the junction unmatched. CDR3 residues: CASSPGLALDTQYF. The CDR3 DNA reads TGTGCCAGCAGCCCGGGACTAGCTTTAGATACGCAGTATTTT.

This sequence joins TRBV11-2 and TRBJ2-2; 9 nucleotides align to TRBD1. The CDR3 is made up of 16 amino acids. CDR1 and CDR2 from the germline V gene are SGHAT and FQNNGV. J gave up 1 base and V 4 bases, and 4 bases lay outside the gene matches. CDR3 region: CASSYPGQGNTGELFF. The CDR3 DNA reads as TGTGCCAGCAGCTACCCGGGACAGGGGAACACCGGGGAGCTGTTTTTT. The full variable domain, in which reference TRBV11-2 and TRBJ2-2 provide the parts outside the CDR3, is EAGVAQSPRYKIIEKRQSVAFWCNPISGHATLYWYQQILGQGPKLLIQFQNNGVVDDSQLPKDRFSAERLKGVDSTLKIQPAKLEDSAVYLCASSYPGQGNTGELFFGEGSRLTVL.

The rearrangement links TRBV28 to TRBJ2-7, with D perhaps TRBD1 (6 bases). The CDR3 extends over 16 amino acids. Deletions cut 7 bases from V and 0 bases from J, with 19 bases between. Germline CDR1 MDHEN, CDR2 SYDVKM. CDR3 coding DNA: TGTGCCAGCAATCAAAACAGGGAGCCCCTCTCCTACGAGCAGTACTTC. As protein: CASNQNREPLSYEQYF. Drawing the rest from reference TRBV28 and TRBJ2-7, the complete variable domain is DVKVTQSSRYLVKRTGEKVFLECVQDMDHENMFWYRQDPGLGLRLIYFSYDVKMKEKGDIPEGYSVSREKKERFSLILESASTNQTSMYLCASNQNREPLSYEQYFGPGTRLTVT.